These 5 T cell receptor beta chains originate from one sample sequenced in a study of cytomegalovirus exposure and HLA in healthy donors. The PCR used 60 Vbeta and 13 Jbeta primers. Only in-frame clones appear in the TCRdb table, and some are missing; sequencing was by immunoSEQ multiplex PCR. This repertoire includes about 79,000 clones. Sequenced material: PBMCs. These TCRs come from a man aged 30-40 years in good health and CMV-seronegative.

The chain recombines TRBV2 with TRBJ2-1; 9 bases match TRBD1. This CDR3 is built from 13 residues. Germline CDR1 and CDR2: SNHLY and FYNNEI. The junction had 0 bases not matched to a gene; V was cut back by 6 bases and J by 3 bases. CDR3 DNA: TGTGCCAGCAGGACAGGGGGCTACAATGAGCAGTTCTTC. It specifies CASRTGGYNEQFF.

The V call is TRBV18, the J call TRBJ2-1, with D uncertain. Germline-derived CDR1 and CDR2 are KGHSH and LQKENI. Trimming shortened V by 1 base and J by 5 bases, and 12 bases separated the two germline ends. The CDR3 consists of 15 residues. CDR3 sequence: CASSPRIDIDNEQFF. The CDR3 DNA reads TGTGCCAGCTCACCACGAATCGACATCGACAATGAGCAGTTCTTC.

CDR3 sequence reads: CASSLKSTGYTF. In DNA, the CDR3 is TGTGCCAGCAGTTTAAAGTCTACGGGCTACACCTTC. The chain uses TRBV28 and TRBJ1-2; D is undetermined. Germline assignment: CDR1 MDHEN and CDR2 SYDVKM. The CDR3 runs to 12 residues. Trimming took 2 bases from V and 8 from J, leaving 9 bases between them.

J is TRBJ1-1 and V is TRBV5-1; TRBD1 is a possible D gene (5 bases). V was shortened by 4 bases and J by 5 bases, with 15 bases between the two germline ends. The CDR3 length is 14 residues. Germline assignment: CDR1 SGHRS and CDR2 YFSETQ. Written as DNA, the CDR3 is TGCGCCAGCAGCCCCGACAGAAGCACTACTGAAGCTTTCTTT. Protein sequence: CASSPDRSTTEAFF.

This rearrangement joins TRBV5-4 to TRBJ1-5; 8 positions agree with TRBD1. The length of the CDR3 is 15 residues. With V trimmed by 2 bases and J by 0 bases, 1 base remained unmatched. CDR1 and CDR2 from the germline V gene are SGHNT and YYREEE (reference sequence). In DNA form, the CDR3 reads TGTGCCAGCAGCTTCACAGGGGGTAGCAATCAGCCCCAGCATTTT. Its protein is CASSFTGGSNQPQHF.